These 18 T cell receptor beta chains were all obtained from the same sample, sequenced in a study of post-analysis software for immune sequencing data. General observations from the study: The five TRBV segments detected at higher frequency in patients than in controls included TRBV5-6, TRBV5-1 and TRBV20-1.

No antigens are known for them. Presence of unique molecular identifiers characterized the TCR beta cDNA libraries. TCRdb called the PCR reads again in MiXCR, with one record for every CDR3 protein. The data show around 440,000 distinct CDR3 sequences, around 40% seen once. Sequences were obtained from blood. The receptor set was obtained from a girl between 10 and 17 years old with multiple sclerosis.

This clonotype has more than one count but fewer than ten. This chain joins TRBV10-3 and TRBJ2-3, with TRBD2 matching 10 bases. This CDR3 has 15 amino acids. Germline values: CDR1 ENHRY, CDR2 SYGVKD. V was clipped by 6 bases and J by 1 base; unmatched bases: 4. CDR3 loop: CAIRAGTSGTDTQYF. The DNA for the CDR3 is TGTGCCATCAGAGCCGGGACTAGCGGCACAGATACGCAGTATTTT.

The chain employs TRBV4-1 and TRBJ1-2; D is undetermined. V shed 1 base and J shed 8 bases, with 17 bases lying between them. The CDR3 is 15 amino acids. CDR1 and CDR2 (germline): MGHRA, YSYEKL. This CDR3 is CASSQVPPFVSGYTF. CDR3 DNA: TGCGCCAGCAGCCAAGTTCCGCCTTTTGTATCCGGCTACACCTTC.

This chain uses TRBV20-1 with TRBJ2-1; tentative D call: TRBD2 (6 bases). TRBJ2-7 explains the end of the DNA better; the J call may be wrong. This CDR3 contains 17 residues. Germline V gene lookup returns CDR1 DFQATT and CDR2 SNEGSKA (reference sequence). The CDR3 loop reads CSADGTHTEMGYNEQYF. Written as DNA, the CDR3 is TGCAGTGCTGACGGGACTCATACCGAAATGGGCTACAATGAGCAGTACTTC.

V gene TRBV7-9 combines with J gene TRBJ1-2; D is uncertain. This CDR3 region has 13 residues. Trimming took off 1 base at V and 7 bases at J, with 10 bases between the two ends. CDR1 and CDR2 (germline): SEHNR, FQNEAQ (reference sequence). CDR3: CASSLEGLPGYTF. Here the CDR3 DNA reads TGTGCCAGCAGCTTAGAAGGCCTACCTGGCTACACCTTC.

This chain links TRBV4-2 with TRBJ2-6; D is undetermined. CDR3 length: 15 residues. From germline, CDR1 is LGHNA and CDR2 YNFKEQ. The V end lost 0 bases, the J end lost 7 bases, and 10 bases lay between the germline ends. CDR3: CASSQDTGSANVLTF. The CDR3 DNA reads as TGTGCCAGCAGCCAAGATACGGGCAGTGCCAACGTCCTGACTTTC.

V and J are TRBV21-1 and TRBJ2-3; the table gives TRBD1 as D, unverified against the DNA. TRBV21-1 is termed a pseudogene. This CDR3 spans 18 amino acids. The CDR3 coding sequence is TGTGCCAGCAGCAAACGGCCGGGGTTCACTTACACAACAGATACGCAGTATTTT. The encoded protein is CASSKRPGFTYTTDTQYF.

This CDR3 reads CSARRVQTDYNEQFF. CDR3 nucleotide sequence: TGCAGTGCTAGGAGAGTCCAAACAGACTACAATGAGCAGTTCTTC. The chain joins TRBV20-1 to TRBJ2-1; D remains ambiguous. Trimming pared 3 bases from V and 3 bases from J, leaving 15 bases between. Germline-derived CDR1 and CDR2 are DFQATT and SNEGSKA (reference sequence). CDR3 length equals 15 residues.

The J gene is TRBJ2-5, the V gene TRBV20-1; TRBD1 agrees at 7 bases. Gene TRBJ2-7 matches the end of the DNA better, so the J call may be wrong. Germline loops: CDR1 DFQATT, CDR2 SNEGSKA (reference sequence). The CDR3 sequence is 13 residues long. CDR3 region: CSASNQGAYEQYF. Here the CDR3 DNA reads TGCAGTGCTAGTAACCAGGGGGCCTACGAGCAGTACTTC.

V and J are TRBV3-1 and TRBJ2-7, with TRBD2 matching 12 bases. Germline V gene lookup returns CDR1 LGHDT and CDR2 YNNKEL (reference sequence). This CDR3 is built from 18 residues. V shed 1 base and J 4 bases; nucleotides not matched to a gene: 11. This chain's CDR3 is CASSQAAPWTSGMYEQYF. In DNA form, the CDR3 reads TGTGCCAGCAGCCAAGCCGCCCCTTGGACTAGCGGGATGTACGAGCAGTACTTC.

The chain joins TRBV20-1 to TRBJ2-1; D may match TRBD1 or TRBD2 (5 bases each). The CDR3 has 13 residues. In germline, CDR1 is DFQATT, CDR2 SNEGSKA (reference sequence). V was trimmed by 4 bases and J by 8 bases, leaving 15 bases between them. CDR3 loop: CSATFPGRDEQFF. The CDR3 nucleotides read TGCAGTGCTACCTTTCCAGGGCGGGATGAGCAGTTCTTC.

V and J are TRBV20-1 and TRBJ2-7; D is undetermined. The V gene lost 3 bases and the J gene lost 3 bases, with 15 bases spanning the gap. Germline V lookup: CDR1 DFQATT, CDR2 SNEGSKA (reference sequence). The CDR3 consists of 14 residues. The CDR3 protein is CSARRNSFLYEQYF. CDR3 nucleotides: TGCAGTGCTAGGAGGAACTCTTTTCTCTACGAGCAGTACTTC.

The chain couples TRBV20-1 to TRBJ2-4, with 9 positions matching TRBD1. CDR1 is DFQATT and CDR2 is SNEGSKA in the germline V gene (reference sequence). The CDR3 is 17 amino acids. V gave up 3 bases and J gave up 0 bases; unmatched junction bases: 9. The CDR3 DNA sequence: TGCAGTGCTAGTCCGGGACAGGGTACCCTAGCCAAAAACATTCAGTACTTC. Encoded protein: CSASPGQGTLAKNIQYF.

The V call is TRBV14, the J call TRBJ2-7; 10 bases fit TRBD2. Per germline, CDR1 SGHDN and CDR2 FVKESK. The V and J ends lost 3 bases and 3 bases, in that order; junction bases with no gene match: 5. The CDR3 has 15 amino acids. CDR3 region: CASSQSLAGNYEQYF. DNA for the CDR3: TGTGCCAGCAGCCAGTCACTAGCGGGAAACTACGAGCAGTACTTC.

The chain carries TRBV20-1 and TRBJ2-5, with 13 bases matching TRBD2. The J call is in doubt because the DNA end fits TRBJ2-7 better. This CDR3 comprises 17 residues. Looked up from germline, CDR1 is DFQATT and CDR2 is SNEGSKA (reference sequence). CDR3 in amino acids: CSGEKGTSGIGPHEQYF. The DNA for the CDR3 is TGCAGTGGAGAGAAGGGGACTAGCGGGATTGGGCCTCACGAGCAGTACTTC.

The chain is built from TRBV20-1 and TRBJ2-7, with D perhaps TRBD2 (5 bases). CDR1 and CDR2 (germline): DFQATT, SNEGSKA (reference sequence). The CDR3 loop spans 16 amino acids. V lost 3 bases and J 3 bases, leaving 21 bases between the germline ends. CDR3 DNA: TGCAGTGCTAGCCCGTTCAGCGGTGAGTACCGCTACGAGCAGTACTTC. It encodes CSASPFSGEYRYEQYF.

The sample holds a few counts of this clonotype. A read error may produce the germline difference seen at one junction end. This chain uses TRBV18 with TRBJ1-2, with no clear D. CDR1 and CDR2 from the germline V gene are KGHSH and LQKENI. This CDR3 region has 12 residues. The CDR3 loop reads CASSPTGDGYTF. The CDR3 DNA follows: TGCGCCAGCAGCCCTACCGGGGATGGCTACACCTTC.

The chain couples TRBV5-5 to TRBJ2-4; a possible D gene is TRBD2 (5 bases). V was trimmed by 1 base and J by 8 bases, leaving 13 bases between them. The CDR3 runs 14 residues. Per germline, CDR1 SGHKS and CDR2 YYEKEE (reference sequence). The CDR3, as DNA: TGTGCCAGCAGCTTGAGGACGGAGGTCGACATTCAGTACTTC. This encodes CASSLRTEVDIQYF.

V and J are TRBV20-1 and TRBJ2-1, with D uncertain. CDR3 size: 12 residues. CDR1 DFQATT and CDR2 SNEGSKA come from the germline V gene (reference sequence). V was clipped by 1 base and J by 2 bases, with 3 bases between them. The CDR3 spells CSARGPYNEQFF. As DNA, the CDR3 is TGCAGTGCTAGAGGCCCCTACAATGAGCAGTTCTTC.